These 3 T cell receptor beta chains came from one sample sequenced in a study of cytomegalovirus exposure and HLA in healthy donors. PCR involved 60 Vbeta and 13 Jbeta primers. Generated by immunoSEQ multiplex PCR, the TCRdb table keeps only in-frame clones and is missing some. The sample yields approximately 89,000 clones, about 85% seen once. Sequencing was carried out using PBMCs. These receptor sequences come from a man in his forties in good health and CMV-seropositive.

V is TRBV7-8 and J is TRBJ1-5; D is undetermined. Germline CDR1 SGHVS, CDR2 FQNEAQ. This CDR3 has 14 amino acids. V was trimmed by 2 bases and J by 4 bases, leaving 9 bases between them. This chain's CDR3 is CASSLSSANQPQHF. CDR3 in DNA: TGTGCCAGCAGCTTATCTTCCGCGAATCAGCCCCAGCATTTT. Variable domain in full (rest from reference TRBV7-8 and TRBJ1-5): GAGVSQSPRYKVAKRGQDVALRCDPISGHVSLFWYQQALGQGPEFLTYFQNEAQLDKSGLPSDRFFAERPEGSVSTLKIQRTQQEDSAVYLCASSLSSANQPQHFGDGTRLSIL.

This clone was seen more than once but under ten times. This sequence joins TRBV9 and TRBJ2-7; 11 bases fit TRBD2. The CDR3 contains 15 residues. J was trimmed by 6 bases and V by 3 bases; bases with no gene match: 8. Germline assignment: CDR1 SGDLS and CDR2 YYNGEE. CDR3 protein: CASSASSGRGSEQYF. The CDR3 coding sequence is TGTGCCAGCAGCGCAAGTAGCGGGAGGGGGAGCGAGCAGTACTTC.

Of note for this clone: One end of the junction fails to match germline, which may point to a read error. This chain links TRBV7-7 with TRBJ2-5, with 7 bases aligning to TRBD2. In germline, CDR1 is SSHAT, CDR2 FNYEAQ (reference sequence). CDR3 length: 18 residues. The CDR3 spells CASSLGRGGGPTQETQYF. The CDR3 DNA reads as TGTGCTAGCAGCTTAGGGAGGGGCGGGGGACCCACCCAAGAGACCCAGTACTTC.